The next 20 T cell receptor beta chains were all read from a single sample in a study of T-cell memory formation after mild COVID-19. From the 5' RACE reads, TCRdb called clonotypes with MiXCR, one entry per CDR3 protein. Seen here are some 490,000 distinct CDR3 sequences, about 20% observed once, and the top ten hold 10% to 15%. The sequencing input was PBMCs or a T cell subset sorted from them (not recorded which). These receptors were collected from an adult woman who had mild COVID-19 (a few samples of this study predate the infection). Cell type and time point are not known.

Ten or more counts support this clonotype. The DNA of the CDR3 is TGTGCCAGCAGCCCGGCTGGGGGGGCCTACGAGCAGTACTTC. The encoded protein is CASSPAGGAYEQYF. This rearrangement joins TRBV7-9 to TRBJ2-7; 7 positions match TRBD2. CDR1 SEHNR and CDR2 FQNEAQ come from the germline V gene (reference sequence). With 5 bases clipped from V and 2 bases from J, the junction kept 6 bases outside the gene matches. This CDR3 comprises 14 residues.

This clonotype was observed once. The chain uses TRBV6-5 and TRBJ1-1; TRBD1 is a possible D gene (6 bases). The CDR3 covers 14 residues. V was trimmed by 4 bases and J by 6 bases, leaving 15 bases between them. The germline gives CDR1 MNHEY, CDR2 SVGAGI. DNA of the CDR3: TGTGCCAGCAGTTCACAGGGCAGGTTCCCTGAAGCTTTCTTT. Encoded protein: CASSSQGRFPEAFF.

The chain couples TRBV5-1 to TRBJ1-1, with 9 bases matching TRBD1. Germline loops: CDR1 SGHRS, CDR2 YFSETQ. V was clipped by 4 bases and J by 7 bases; unmatched bases: 5. The CDR3 runs 13 residues. The CDR3 reads CASSRRTGDEAFF. In nucleotides, the CDR3 is TGCGCCAGCAGCAGAAGGACAGGGGATGAAGCTTTCTTT.

The V call is TRBV6-1, the J call TRBJ2-1, with a weak D call TRBD2 (6 bases). In germline, CDR1 is MNHNS, CDR2 SASEGT. The V end lost 6 bases, the J end lost 2 bases, and 14 bases lay between the germline ends. CDR3 length: 15 residues. CDR3 coding DNA: TGTGCCAGCAGGCGTCCGGGACTTACCTACAATGAGCAGTTCTTC. Protein product: CASRRPGLTYNEQFF.

The sample holds a few counts of this clonotype. V is TRBV9 and J is TRBJ2-1; 9 bases are a match to TRBD2. Germline V lookup: CDR1 SGDLS, CDR2 YYNGEE. This CDR3 spans 15 amino acids. The V segment lost 0 bases and the J segment 10 bases; nucleotides outside the gene matches: 8. The CDR3 DNA sequence: TGTGCCAGCAGCGTAGCCGGACCGCGGGGGGGGGAGCAGTTCTTC. It encodes CASSVAGPRGGEQFF. Supplemented by reference TRBV9 and TRBJ2-1, the full variable domain reads DSGVTQTPKHLITATGQRVTLRCSPRSGDLSVYWYQQSLDQGLQFLIQYYNGEERAKGNILERFSAQQFPDLHSELNLSSLELGDSALYFCASSVAGPRGGEQFFGPGTRLTVL.

The J gene is TRBJ2-1, the V gene TRBV12-3 or TRBV12-4, with TRBD2 matching 7 bases. Trimming took 4 bases from V and 9 from J; bases not matched to a gene: 12. There are 15 residues in the CDR3. The CDR3 region is CASSSTGRGSREQFF. In DNA form, the CDR3 reads TGTGCCAGCAGTTCCACGGGGCGGGGGTCGCGTGAGCAGTTCTTC.

The chain employs TRBV6-1 and TRBJ1-5; possibly TRBD1 for D (5 bases). This CDR3 region has 14 residues. Germline V gives CDR1 MNHNS, CDR2 SASEGT. Trimming shortened V by 3 bases and J by 7 bases, and 13 bases separated the two germline ends. The DNA for the CDR3 is TGTGCCAGCAGTGAGTCGGGGCGTTCCCAGCCCCAGCATTTT. Its translation: CASSESGRSQPQHF.

The genes are TRBV2 and TRBJ2-5; maybe TRBD2 (5 bases). The CDR3 is 15 residues long. V gave up 6 bases and J gave up 0 bases, with 14 bases separating them. Per the germline V gene, CDR1 is SNHLY and CDR2 is FYNNEI. This CDR3 is CASSRGMADQETQYF. In nucleotides, the CDR3 is TGTGCCAGCAGCCGGGGTATGGCGGACCAAGAGACCCAGTACTTC.

This clonotype has just a few counts. The V gene is TRBV2, the J gene TRBJ2-7; no clear D. The CDR3 is made up of 13 amino acids. CDR1 is SNHLY, CDR2 FYNNEI, per germline. V lost 7 bases and J lost 3, with 13 bases in between. The CDR3 region has the DNA TGTGCCAGCACCGACTCCCTCAACTACGAGCAGTACTTC. Translation gives CASTDSLNYEQYF. The variable domain in full, completed from reference TRBV2 and TRBJ2-7, reads EPEVTQTPSHQVTQMGQEVILRCVPISNHLYFYWYRQILGQKVEFLVSFYNNEISEKSEIFDDQFSVERPDGSNFTLKIRSTKLEDSAMYFCASTDSLNYEQYFGPGTRLTVT.

This clonotype was counted at least ten times. The chain combines TRBV10-3 with TRBJ2-1, with a weak D call TRBD2 (6 bases). Germline V gives CDR1 ENHRY, CDR2 SYGVKD. The CDR3 contains 15 residues. V dropped 5 bases and J dropped 2 bases, with 13 bases sitting between them. CDR3 in amino acids: CAISPSGGTYNEQFF. DNA for the CDR3: TGTGCCATCAGTCCGTCGGGCGGGACCTACAATGAGCAGTTCTTC.

The rearrangement joins TRBV2 to TRBJ2-2, with D uncertain. Germline CDR1 and CDR2: SNHLY and FYNNEI. Deletions cut 8 bases from V and 6 bases from J, with 10 bases between. The CDR3 loop spans 12 amino acids. The CDR3 here is CASSRWAGELFF. CDR3 coding DNA: TGTGCCAGCTCCCGGTGGGCCGGGGAGCTGTTTTTT.

The chain carries TRBV7-9 and TRBJ1-1; 8 bases are a match to TRBD1. The CDR3 runs 15 residues. CDR1 and CDR2 from the germline V gene are SEHNR and FQNEAQ (reference sequence). The V segment lost 5 bases and the J segment 6 bases; nucleotides outside the gene matches: 11. CDR3 loop: CASSPTTGGGPEAFF. The DNA of the CDR3 is TGTGCCAGCAGCCCCACAACAGGGGGTGGACCTGAAGCTTTCTTT.

This chain links TRBV12-3 or TRBV12-4 with TRBJ1-5; 9 nucleotides agree with TRBD1. The CDR3 loop spans 19 amino acids. With V trimmed by 3 bases and J by 6 bases, 18 bases remained unmatched. CDR3 sequence: CASSFSVTPGQGGRQPQHF. DNA for the CDR3: TGTGCCAGCAGTTTTTCCGTGACCCCGGGACAGGGTGGCCGTCAGCCCCAGCATTTT.

There are a few counts of this clonotype. The rearrangement uses TRBV5-5 and TRBJ1-2; no definite D call. This CDR3 has 12 amino acids. Trimming took off 1 base at V and 10 bases at J, with 11 bases between the two ends. Germline CDR1 and CDR2: SGHKS and YYEKEE (reference sequence). CDR3 DNA: TGTGCCAGCAGCTTGACGTTAGTCGCCTACACCTTC. It specifies CASSLTLVAYTF.

This clonotype has just a few counts. V is TRBV23-1 and J is TRBJ2-3; TRBD2 matches at 12 bases. TRBV23-1 is sorted into the ORF group, with uncertain function. There are 14 residues in the CDR3. The junction had 7 bases not matched to a gene; V was cut back by 9 bases and J by 6 bases. CDR3 region: CARGLAGPGDTQYF. The CDR3 nucleotides read TGCGCCAGGGGACTAGCGGGCCCTGGTGATACGCAGTATTTT.

This clonotype was counted ten times or more. The chain employs TRBV7-9 and TRBJ2-1; 7 bases match TRBD2. Looked up from germline, CDR1 is SEHNR and CDR2 is FQNEAQ (reference sequence). The CDR3 sequence is 14 residues long. Trimming cost V 3 bases and J 6 bases; bases outside gene matches: 5. CDR3 bases: TGTGCCAGCAGCTTCCAGCGGGACCCCAATGAGCAGTTCTTC. Translating it yields CASSFQRDPNEQFF. The variable domain in full, with the rest retrieved from reference TRBV7-9 and TRBJ2-1, is DTGVSQNPRHKITKRGQNVTFRCDPISEHNRLYWYRQTLGQGPEFLTYFQNEAQLEKSRLLSDRFSAERPKGSFSTLEIQRTEQGDSAMYLCASSFQRDPNEQFFGPGTRLTVL.

V is TRBV2 and J is TRBJ2-1; a possible D gene is TRBD1 (5 bases). This CDR3 region has 12 residues. The V gene lost 6 bases and the J gene lost 5 bases, with 8 bases spanning the gap. Germline V gives CDR1 SNHLY, CDR2 FYNNEI. CDR3 DNA sequence: TGTGCCAGCAGGACAGAGAACAATGAGCAGTTCTTC. This codes for CASRTENNEQFF.

This clonotype was seen more than once but under ten times. The chain is built from TRBV7-8 and TRBJ2-3; tentative D call: TRBD1 (6 bases). CDR3 length: 15 residues. Trimming left V 2 bases short and J 2 bases short, with 11 bases between. CDR1 is SGHVS, CDR2 FQNEAQ, per germline. CDR3 sequence reads: CASSLQGSNTDTQYF. Written as DNA, the CDR3 is TGTGCCAGCAGCTTACAGGGGAGTAACACAGATACGCAGTATTTT.

J is TRBJ2-1 and V is TRBV10-3, with 7 bases that match TRBD2. V was pared by 2 bases and J by 1 base, with 5 bases of the junction left unmatched. Germline CDR1 is ENHRY and CDR2 is SYGVKD. The CDR3 consists of 16 residues. Here the CDR3 DNA reads TGTGCCATCAGTGAGAAGGGCGGGGGATCCTACAATGAGCAGTTCTTC. It is translated as CAISEKGGGSYNEQFF.

Concerning this clonotype: At one of its ends the junction is not consistent with the germline gene, which may arise from a read error. The chain has TRBV20-1 and TRBJ1-1, with TRBD1 as a possible D gene (5 bases). This CDR3 has 13 amino acids. Germline assignment: CDR1 DFQATT and CDR2 SNEGSKA (reference sequence). The CDR3 protein is CSARESGGTEAFF. Written as DNA, the CDR3 is TGCAGTGCCAGAGAGAGCGGGGGGACTGAAGCTTTCTTT.